The rows below give T cell receptor beta chains drawn from one sample of a study of blood T cells in healthy people across ages. TCRdb processed the 5' RACE reads anew with MiXCR; each CDR3 protein has one entry. The sample shows 1 million or so distinct CDR3 sequences, 20% to 25% of them seen only once. The same data also contributed to another study, on T cells of mothers and their children.

Sequencing was performed on blood. The source is a girl between 2 and 10 years old in good health. Each CDR3 is given with its conserved first and last residue. A D gene is named only where the DNA matches it firmly. Not every row has a clone size; where given, it reads once, few, many or a size class.

TRBV29-1	TRBJ2-7	NA	13	few	CSVVPGDSYEQYF	TGCAGCGTTGTCCCCGGTGACTCCTACGAGCAGTACTTC
TRBV29-1	TRBJ1-2	NA	16	few	CSVEGGSNQRDWGYTF	TGCAGCGTTGAAGGGGGGTCCAATCAGAGGGACTGGGGCTACACCTTC
TRBV5-1	TRBJ2-1	TRBD2	15	few	CASSKERGANNEQFF	TGCGCCAGCAGCAAGGAGCGGGGGGCAAACAATGAGCAGTTCTTC
TRBV29-1	TRBJ2-6	NA	16	few	CSVELEQETGANVLTF	TGCAGCGTTGAACTCGAACAGGAGACCGGGGCCAACGTCCTGACTTTC
TRBV12-3/TRBV12-4	TRBJ2-1	TRBD2	15	NA	CASTRAGLAGVEQLF	TGTGCCAGCACCAGGGCGGGACTAGCGGGAGTTGAGCAGCTCTTC
TRBV20-1	TRBJ2-7	NA	15	NA	CSASQDSLSSYEQYF	TGCAGTGCTTCCCAAGACAGCCTGAGCTCCTACGAGCAGTACTTC
TRBV6-2/TRBV6-3	TRBJ1-2	NA	13	NA	CANSYSDLYGYTF	TGTGCCAACAGTTACTCGGATCTCTATGGCTACACCTTC
TRBV12-3/TRBV12-4	TRBJ1-2	NA	13	NA	CASSLGSYGGYTF	TGTGCCAGCAGTTTAGGATCCTATGGTGGCTACACCTTC
TRBV3-1	TRBJ2-5	NA	16	NA	CASGQKSTGYQETQYF	TGTGCCAGCGGCCAAAAGTCAACGGGATACCAAGAGACCCAGTACTTC
TRBV11-2	TRBJ2-5	TRBD1	15	NA	CASSPTTGGKETQYF	TGTGCCAGCAGTCCTACTACAGGGGGTAAAGAGACCCAGTACTTC
TRBV11-2	TRBJ2-5	NA	13	few	CASTRGGSETQYF	TGTGCCAGCACCAGGGGGGGCTCGGAGACCCAGTACTTC
TRBV5-1	TRBJ2-3	NA	15	few	CASSLVGDRTDTQYF	TGCGCCAGCAGCTTGGTTGGGGACCGAACAGATACGCAGTATTTT
TRBV10-3	TRBJ2-3	TRBD1	16	NA	CAISRSGQGEADTQYF	TGTGCCATCAGTAGAAGCGGACAGGGGGAAGCAGATACGCAGTATTTT